The rows below give T cell receptor beta chains drawn from one sample of a study of T cells in Graves' hyperthyroidism and ophthalmopathy. Via MiXCR, TCRdb re-called the multiplex PCR reads, giving one row per CDR3 protein. The table shows approximately 270,000 distinct CDR3 sequences, with roughly 15% occurring only once. The source material was blood. The receptors were gathered from a woman aged 40 to 55 with Graves' hyperthyroidism that later progressed to Graves' ophthalmopathy. CDR3s include the opening cysteine and the closing phenylalanine or tryptophan. The D gene is left open where the match is weak. Part of the rows lack a size; the others show once, few, many or a class for expanded clones.

V gene	clone size	D gene	J gene	CDR3 protein	CDR3 DNA
TRBV27	many	-	TRBJ2-1	CASSPLTEYNEQFF	TGTGCCAGCAGTCCGCTGACGGAGTACAATGAGCAGTTCTTC
TRBV15	many	-	TRBJ1-5	CATSEFGGPRWPQHF	TGTGCCACCAGCGAATTTGGAGGTCCCCGTTGGCCCCAGCATTTT
TRBV7-3	-	-	TRBJ1-4	CASSSRQAGNEKLFF	TGTGCCAGCAGTTCCAGGCAGGCCGGTAATGAAAAACTGTTTTTT
TRBV3-1	many	TRBD1	TRBJ2-4	CASSQGTGANIQYF	TGTGCCAGCAGCCAAGGGACAGGGGCAAACATTCAGTACTTC
TRBV4-1	-	-	TRBJ1-5	CASSQDPNQPQHF	TGCGCCAGCAGCCAAGATCCCAACCAGCCCCAGCATTTT
TRBV2	-	TRBD2	TRBJ2-1	CASSGGRSYNEQFF	TGTGCCAGCAGTGGCGGGAGGTCCTACAATGAGCAGTTCTTC
TRBV7-9	many	-	TRBJ2-1	CATDPGNNEQFF	TGTGCCACGGATCCGGGGAACAATGAGCAGTTCTTC
TRBV20-1	many	-	TRBJ2-7	CSARDILPYEQYF	TGCAGTGCTAGAGATATCTTACCCTACGAGCAGTACTTC
TRBV29-1	many	TRBD2	TRBJ2-7	CSVVGTRIMGEQYF	TGCAGCGTTGTCGGGACTAGAATAATGGGCGAGCAGTACTTC
TRBV20-1	-	TRBD2	TRBJ2-1	CSASPLILAGANNEQFF	TGCAGTGCTAGTCCCCTCATACTAGCGGGAGCCAACAATGAGCAGTTCTTC
TRBV5-1	many	TRBD2	TRBJ2-7	CASSFWTSDSYEQYF	TGCGCCAGCAGCTTCTGGACTAGCGACTCCTACGAGCAGTACTTC
TRBV24-1	many	-	TRBJ2-1	CATQDGGSYNEQFF	TGTGCCACCCAGGATGGGGGCTCCTACAATGAGCAGTTCTTC
TRBV11-2	many	TRBD2	TRBJ2-3	CASSYTSVDTQYF	TGTGCCAGCAGCTATACTAGCGTAGATACGCAGTATTTT
TRBV6-1	few	-	TRBJ1-5	CASSSYDLNSNQPQHF	TGTGCCAGCAGCTCTTATGACCTCAATAGCAATCAGCCCCAGCATTTT
TRBV3-1	many	TRBD2	TRBJ2-6	CASSQDRGGRASGANVLTF	TGTGCCAGCAGCCAAGATCGGGGCGGGAGGGCTTCTGGGGCCAACGTCCTGACTTTC
TRBV20-1	many	-	TRBJ1-5	CSAPVRGPDQPQHF	TGCAGTGCCCCGGTTCGGGGCCCCGATCAGCCCCAGCATTTT
TRBV7-3	-	-	TRBJ2-1	CASSPNGPNNEQFF	TGTGCCAGCAGCCCCAATGGACCGAACAATGAGCAGTTCTTC
TRBV6-5	many	-	TRBJ2-5	CASSYSKGGETQYF	TGTGCCAGCAGTTACTCGAAGGGGGGAGAGACCCAGTACTTC
TRBV28	many	-	TRBJ1-1	CASLRGLLNTEAFF	TGTGCCAGCTTAAGGGGACTTTTGAACACTGAAGCTTTCTTT
TRBV5-1	many	TRBD1	TRBJ1-1	CASRKTGVLNTEAFF	TGCGCCAGCAGGAAGACAGGGGTTTTGAACACTGAAGCTTTCTTT
TRBV6-1	once	-	TRBJ2-2	CASSKAGDTGELLF	TGTGCCAGCAGTAAAGCTGGGGATACCGGGGAGCTGCTTTTT
TRBV2	few	-	TRBJ1-1	CASRRLGSANTEAFF	TGTGCCAGCAGACGACTCGGGTCTGCGAACACTGAAGCTTTCTTT
TRBV20-1	-	TRBD2	TRBJ2-1	CSARDRKWGGGNNEQFF	TGCAGTGCTAGAGACCGAAAATGGGGGGGAGGAAACAATGAGCAGTTCTTC
TRBV7-8	many	-	TRBJ2-4	CASSGGVPGDIQYF	TGTGCCAGCAGCGGGGGAGTTCCGGGGGACATTCAGTACTTC
TRBV10-3	many	-	TRBJ2-3	CASHPGGTDTQYF	TGTGCCTCACACCCCGGTGGCACAGATACGCAGTATTTT
TRBV28	many	TRBD1	TRBJ2-1	CASTSGTGGLHNEQFF	TGTGCCAGCACCAGTGGGACAGGGGGCTTACACAATGAGCAGTTCTTC
TRBV6-4	few	TRBD2	TRBJ2-3	CASSRTSEDTTDTQYF	TGTGCCAGCAGCCGGACTAGCGAAGACACTACAGATACGCAGTATTTT
TRBV6-2/TRBV6-3	-	-	TRBJ1-5	CASSYTRDQPQHF	TGTGCCAGCAGTTACACCCGCGATCAGCCCCAGCATTTT
TRBV5-6	-	-	TRBJ2-7	CASIGQESYEQYF	TGTGCCAGCATAGGGCAGGAGTCCTACGAGCAGTACTTC
TRBV6-5	many	-	TRBJ1-1	CASSYSDGMNTEAFF	TGTGCCAGCAGTTACTCTGACGGAATGAACACTGAAGCTTTCTTT
TRBV28	-	-	TRBJ1-3	CASSLNGRVTGNTIYF	TGTGCCAGCAGTTTAAACGGGAGGGTTACTGGAAACACCATATATTTT
TRBV6-1	many	-	TRBJ2-3	CASKVVSTDTQYF	TGTGCCAGCAAGGTGGTCAGCACAGATACGCAGTATTTT
TRBV6-1	-	TRBD2	TRBJ2-5	CASLGGWIGQETQYF	TGTGCCAGCCTCGGGGGGTGGATCGGACAAGAGACCCAGTACTTC
TRBV28	-	-	TRBJ1-5	CASSSLNTDQPQHF	TGTGCCAGCAGTTCCCTAAACACAGATCAGCCCCAGCATTTT
TRBV10-2	-	-	TRBJ2-7	CASRRTGVGYEQYF	TGCGCCAGCAGAAGAACGGGGGTGGGCTACGAGCAGTACTTC
TRBV19	many	TRBD1	TRBJ2-2	CASSTFDGGTVAGELFF	TGTGCCAGTAGTACGTTTGATGGTGGGACAGTCGCCGGGGAGCTGTTTTTT
TRBV6-5	many	-	TRBJ2-1	CASSYSTLYRYYNEQFF	TGTGCCAGCAGTTACTCTACTCTCTATCGATACTACAATGAGCAGTTCTTC
TRBV6-1	many	-	TRBJ1-2	CASRKQTDGPYGYTF	TGTGCCAGCAGAAAACAAACGGACGGACCCTATGGCTACACCTTC
TRBV12-3/TRBV12-4	-	-	TRBJ1-3	CASSPWVNSIYF	TGTGCCAGCAGCCCTTGGGTAAACTCCATATATTTT
TRBV7-2	many	-	TRBJ2-2	CASSLQGYTGELFF	TGTGCCAGCAGCTTACAGGGATACACCGGGGAGCTGTTTTTT
TRBV30	many	-	TRBJ1-2	CAWSVQRGKDGYTF	TGTGCCTGGAGTGTACAGCGGGGAAAGGATGGCTACACCTTC
TRBV12-3/TRBV12-4	many	TRBD2	TRBJ2-3	CASSRGLAGGTDTQYF	TGTGCCAGCAGCAGGGGTCTAGCGGGAGGAACAGATACGCAGTATTTT
TRBV6-1	many	-	TRBJ2-5	CASNPQWKETQYF	TGTGCCAGCAATCCGCAGTGGAAAGAGACCCAGTACTTC
TRBV9	-	TRBD1	TRBJ2-1	CASSVPGQGTNEQFF	TGTGCCAGCAGCGTCCCAGGACAGGGAACGAATGAGCAGTTCTTC
TRBV3-1	many	-	TRBJ2-5	CASSPLLGRDQETQYF	TGTGCCAGCAGCCCCTTGCTTGGTCGGGACCAAGAGACCCAGTACTTC
TRBV3-1	many	-	TRBJ2-1	CASSPPGASSYNEQFF	TGTGCCAGCAGCCCCCCGGGGGCGTCCTCCTACAATGAGCAGTTCTTC